A single sample gave rise to the 8 T cell receptor beta chains below, sequenced in a study of blood T cells in healthy people across ages (dated by TCRdb to the mid-2010s). The library relied on 5' RACE. TCRdb records Illumina HiSeq 2500 as the sequencer. A second PCR of about 7 to 12 cycles was performed with a sample-barcoded 5' primer and a J-beta primer mix. TCRdb applied fastp at Q25 and MiXCR to the public reads, then kept only in-frame beta chains. Each CDR3 protein appears once, grouped with its most common genes and DNA. Present in this sample are about 1.6 million distinct CDR3 sequences, about 32% of which were seen just once. Together, the top ten hold around 10% of the sample. The sequencing input was blood. The receptors were gathered from a woman aged 30 to 39 in good health.

This clonotype has a handful of counts. The chain joins TRBV5-1 to TRBJ2-7; 7 bases agree with TRBD2. Germline CDR1 SGHRS, CDR2 YFSETQ. CDR3 size: 16 residues. With V trimmed by 3 bases and J by 4 bases, 13 bases remained unmatched. The CDR3 protein is CASSSLGQGGIYEQYF. The CDR3 nucleotides read TGCGCCAGCAGCTCCCTTGGGCAGGGAGGGATATACGAGCAGTACTTC.

V is TRBV9 and J is TRBJ2-1; 12 positions agree with TRBD2. Per germline, CDR1 SGDLS and CDR2 YYNGEE. V shed 3 bases, J shed 1 base, and the junction held 11 bases outside the gene matches. The CDR3 totals 19 residues. The CDR3 nucleotides are TGTGCCAGCAGCGAGCCGGAGACTAGCGGGAGTCGGTCCTACAATGAGCAGTTCTTC. Translating gives CASSEPETSGSRSYNEQFF. Using reference TRBV9 and TRBJ2-1 for the parts outside the CDR3, the full variable domain is DSGVTQTPKHLITATGQRVTLRCSPRSGDLSVYWYQQSLDQGLQFLIQYYNGEERAKGNILERFSAQQFPDLHSELNLSSLELGDSALYFCASSEPETSGSRSYNEQFFGPGTRLTVL.

This clonotype was counted only a few times. The CDR3 reads CASSLSLKSGTDTQYF. CDR3 DNA sequence: TGTGCCAGCAGCTTATCGTTGAAGTCTGGCACAGATACGCAGTATTTT. The gene calls are TRBV7-9 and TRBJ2-3, with D uncertain. Germline lookup yields CDR1 SEHNR and CDR2 FQNEAQ (reference sequence). Trimming stripped 2 bases from V and 1 base from J, with 13 bases between. CDR3 length: 16 residues.

This clonotype came up a few times. The chain carries TRBV20-1 and TRBJ2-5; 8 bases map to TRBD2. The V gene's germline CDR1 is DFQATT and CDR2 SNEGSKA (reference sequence). The V and J ends lost 6 bases and 2 bases, in that order; junction bases with no gene match: 8. The CDR3 has 14 amino acids. The CDR3 nucleotides read TGCAGTGCCCCGCATCGGGGGGGGCAAGAGACCCAGTACTTC. Translated: CSAPHRGGQETQYF.

In this sample, this clonotype turned up a few times. The rearrangement links TRBV2 to TRBJ1-1; tentatively, D is TRBD1 (5 bases). Germline-derived CDR1 and CDR2 are SNHLY and FYNNEI. This CDR3 contains 14 residues. V was pared by 7 bases and J by 11 bases, with 23 bases between. The CDR3 here is CASNSRGASRGAFF. The CDR3 nucleotides read TGTGCCAGCAACTCGAGGGGAGCCTCTCGGGGGGCTTTCTTT. Drawing the rest from reference TRBV2 and TRBJ1-1, the complete variable domain is EPEVTQTPSHQVTQMGQEVILRCVPISNHLYFYWYRQILGQKVEFLVSFYNNEISEKSEIFDDQFSVERPDGSNFTLKIRSTKLEDSAMYFCASNSRGASRGAFFGQGTRLTVV.

The chain carries TRBV28 and TRBJ2-1, with D unresolved. The CDR3 runs 12 residues. Deletions cut 5 bases from V and 8 bases from J, with 10 bases between. Germline CDR1 MDHEN, CDR2 SYDVKM. Here the CDR3 reads CASSTIEYEQFF. In DNA, the CDR3 is TGTGCCAGCAGTACCATCGAGTATGAGCAGTTCTTC. Full variable domain (remainder filled in from reference TRBV28 and TRBJ2-1): DVKVTQSSRYLVKRTGEKVFLECVQDMDHENMFWYRQDPGLGLRLIYFSYDVKMKEKGDIPEGYSVSREKKERFSLILESASTNQTSMYLCASSTIEYEQFFGPGTRLTVL.

J is TRBJ2-5 and V is TRBV3-1; 10 positions agree with TRBD2. The CDR3 runs to 16 residues. In germline, CDR1 is LGHDT, CDR2 YNNKEL (reference sequence). Trimming removed 2 bases from V and 4 bases from J; junction bases left unmatched: 7. This CDR3 reads CASSQRAGGRGETQYF. CDR3 coding DNA: TGTGCCAGCAGCCAAAGAGCGGGGGGGCGGGGAGAGACCCAGTACTTC.

The genes are TRBV4-1 and TRBJ2-7; 7 nucleotides match TRBD1. Germline trimming cut 4 bases from V and 7 bases from J; bases unmatched to any gene: 13. The CDR3 is made up of 15 amino acids. Germline V gene lookup returns CDR1 MGHRA and CDR2 YSYEKL. In DNA form, the CDR3 reads TGCGCCAGCAGCCCACCCGGGACAGTTGTCGGGGAGCAGTACTTC. Its translation is CASSPPGTVVGEQYF.